The 4 T cell receptor beta chains below all came from one sample that was sequenced in a study of blood T cell repertoires in COVID-19. Some clones are missing from TCRdb's copy, which holds only in-frame ones; the method was immunoSEQ multiplex PCR. The sample contains tens of thousands of clones, roughly 89% of which appear only once. The sample was peripheral blood. The receptor source for this set is a man aged 45-60 years with active or convalescent COVID-19.

The V call is TRBV19, the J call TRBJ1-5; D remains unclear. The CDR3 length is 12 residues. V lost 3 bases and J 7 bases, leaving 7 bases between the germline ends. Germline CDR1 LNHDA, CDR2 SQIVND (reference sequence). The CDR3 reads CASSIAGQPQHF. CDR3 DNA: TGTGCCAGTAGTATTGCAGGACAGCCCCAGCATTTT.

The chain recombines TRBV19 with TRBJ2-7; a possible D gene is TRBD2 (5 bases). The CDR3 is 14 amino acids. CDR1 is LNHDA, CDR2 SQIVND, per germline (reference sequence). V gave up 2 bases and J gave up 0 bases, with 8 bases separating them. This CDR3 reads CASSISGSSYEQYF. The CDR3 region has the DNA TGTGCCAGTAGTATAAGCGGTAGCTCCTACGAGCAGTACTTC.

This clone was seen a few times. This chain links TRBV24-1 with TRBJ2-7, with D unresolved. The CDR3 is made up of 13 amino acids. CDR1 and CDR2 (germline): KGHDR, SFDVKD. Trimming shortened V by 5 bases and J by 0 bases, and 7 bases separated the two germline ends. DNA for the CDR3: TGTGCCACCAGTGGCACAAGCTCCTACGAGCAGTACTTC. Encoded protein: CATSGTSSYEQYF.

This clone was detected once. This sequence joins TRBV3-1 (or the pseudogene TRBV3-2) and TRBJ2-1, with 9 bases fitting TRBD2. With V trimmed by 1 base and J by 6 bases, 4 bases remained unmatched. CDR3 length: 15 amino acids. CDR1 LGHDT and CDR2 YNNKEL come from the germline V gene (reference sequence). CDR3 bases: TGTGCCAGCAGCCAAGTTGCTAGCGGGGTCAATGAGCAGTTCTTC. It codes for CASSQVASGVNEQFF.